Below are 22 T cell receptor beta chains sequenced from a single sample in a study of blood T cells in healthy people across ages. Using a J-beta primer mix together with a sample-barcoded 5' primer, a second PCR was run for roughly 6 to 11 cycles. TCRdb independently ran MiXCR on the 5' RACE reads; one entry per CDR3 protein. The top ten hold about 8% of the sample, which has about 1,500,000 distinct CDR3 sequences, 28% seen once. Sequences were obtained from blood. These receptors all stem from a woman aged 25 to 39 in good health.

In DNA form, the CDR3 reads TGTGCCAGCAGTTCGTCTAGTGCGAGAGAGACCCAGTACTTC. Amino acid sequence: CASSSSSARETQYF. The chain uses TRBV27 and TRBJ2-7; D gene ambiguous. The J call may not be correct, given that the DNA end is closer to TRBJ2-5. From germline, CDR1 is MNHEY and CDR2 SMNVEV (reference sequence). There are 14 residues in the CDR3.

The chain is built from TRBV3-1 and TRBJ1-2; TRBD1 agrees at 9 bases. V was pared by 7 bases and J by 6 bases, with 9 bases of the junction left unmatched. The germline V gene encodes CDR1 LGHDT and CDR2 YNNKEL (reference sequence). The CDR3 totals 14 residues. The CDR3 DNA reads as TGTGCCAGCACTATCACTACAGGGGGCCATGGCTACACCTTC. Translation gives CASTITTGGHGYTF.

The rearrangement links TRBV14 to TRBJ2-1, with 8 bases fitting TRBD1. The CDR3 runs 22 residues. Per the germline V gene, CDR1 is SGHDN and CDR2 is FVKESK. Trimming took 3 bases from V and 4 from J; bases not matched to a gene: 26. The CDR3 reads CASSQNELRTGFILGIYNEQFF. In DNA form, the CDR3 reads TGTGCCAGCAGCCAGAACGAACTAAGGACAGGGTTTATCCTGGGGATTTACAATGAGCAGTTCTTC.

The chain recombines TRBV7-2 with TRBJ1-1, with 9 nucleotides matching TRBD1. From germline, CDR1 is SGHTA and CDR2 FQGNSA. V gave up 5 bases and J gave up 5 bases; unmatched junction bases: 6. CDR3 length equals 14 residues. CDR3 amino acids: CASSPQGATTEAFF. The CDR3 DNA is TGTGCCAGCAGCCCACAGGGGGCGACGACTGAAGCTTTCTTT.

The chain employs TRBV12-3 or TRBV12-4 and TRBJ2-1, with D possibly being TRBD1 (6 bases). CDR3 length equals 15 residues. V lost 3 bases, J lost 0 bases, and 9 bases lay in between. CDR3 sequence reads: CASSFLQGSYNEQFF. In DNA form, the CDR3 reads TGTGCCAGCAGTTTTCTACAGGGCTCCTACAATGAGCAGTTCTTC.

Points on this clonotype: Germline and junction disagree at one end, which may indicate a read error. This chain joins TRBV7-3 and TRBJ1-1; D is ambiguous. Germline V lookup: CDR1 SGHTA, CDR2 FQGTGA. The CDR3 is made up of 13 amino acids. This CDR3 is CTSSFTVNTEAFF. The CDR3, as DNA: TGTACCAGCAGCTTTACCGTTAACACTGAAGCTTTCTTT.

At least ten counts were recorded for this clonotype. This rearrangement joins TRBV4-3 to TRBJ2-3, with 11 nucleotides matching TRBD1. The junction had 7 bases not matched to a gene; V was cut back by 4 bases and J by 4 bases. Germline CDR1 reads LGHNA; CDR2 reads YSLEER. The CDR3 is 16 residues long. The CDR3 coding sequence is TGCGCCAGCAGCCCCAGGGACAGGGGGTTCGCAGATACGCAGTATTTT. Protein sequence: CASSPRDRGFADTQYF.

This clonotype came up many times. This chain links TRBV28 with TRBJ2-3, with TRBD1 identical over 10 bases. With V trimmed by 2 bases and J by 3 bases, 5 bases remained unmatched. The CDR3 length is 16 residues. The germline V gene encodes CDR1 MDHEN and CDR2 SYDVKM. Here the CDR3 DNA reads TGTGCCAGCAGTTTAGGGACAGGGGAGAGTACAGATACGCAGTATTTT. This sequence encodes CASSLGTGESTDTQYF. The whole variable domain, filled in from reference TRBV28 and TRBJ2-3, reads DVKVTQSSRYLVKRTGEKVFLECVQDMDHENMFWYRQDPGLGLRLIYFSYDVKMKEKGDIPEGYSVSREKKERFSLILESASTNQTSMYLCASSLGTGESTDTQYFGPGTRLTVL.

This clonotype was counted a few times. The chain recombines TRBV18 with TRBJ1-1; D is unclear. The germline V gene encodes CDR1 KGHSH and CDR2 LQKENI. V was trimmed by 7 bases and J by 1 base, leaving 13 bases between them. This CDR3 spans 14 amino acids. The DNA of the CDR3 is TGTGCCAGCTTTAACAACCGGGGGAACACTGAAGCTTTCTTT. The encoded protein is CASFNNRGNTEAFF.

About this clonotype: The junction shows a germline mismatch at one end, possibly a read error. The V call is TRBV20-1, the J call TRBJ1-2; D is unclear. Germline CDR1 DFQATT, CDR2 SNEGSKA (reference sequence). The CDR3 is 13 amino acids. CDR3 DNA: TGCAGTGCTAGAGTAGGGAATAACTATGACTACACCTTC. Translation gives CSARVGNNYDYTF.

The CDR3 spells CSADNQGYYGYTF. CDR3 sequence (DNA): TGCAGTGCTGATAACCAGGGGTACTATGGCTACACCTTC. This chain links TRBV20-1 with TRBJ1-2, with a weak D call TRBD1 (6 bases). V lost 5 bases and J 3 bases, leaving 13 bases between the germline ends. The germline V gene encodes CDR1 DFQATT and CDR2 SNEGSKA (reference sequence). CDR3 size: 13 residues.

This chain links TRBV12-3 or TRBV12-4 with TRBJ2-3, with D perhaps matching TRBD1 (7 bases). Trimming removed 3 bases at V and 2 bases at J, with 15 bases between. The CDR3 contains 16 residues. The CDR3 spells CASSFRTGGNTDTQYF. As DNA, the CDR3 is TGTGCCAGCAGTTTCAGGACAGGAGGGAACACAGATACGCAGTATTTT.

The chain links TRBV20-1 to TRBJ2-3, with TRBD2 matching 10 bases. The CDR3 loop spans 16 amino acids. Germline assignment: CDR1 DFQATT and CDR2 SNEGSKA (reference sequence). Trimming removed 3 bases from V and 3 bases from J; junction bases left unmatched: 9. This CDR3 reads CSARPLLAGKTDTQYF. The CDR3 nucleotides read TGCAGTGCTAGGCCATTACTAGCGGGGAAAACAGATACGCAGTATTTT.

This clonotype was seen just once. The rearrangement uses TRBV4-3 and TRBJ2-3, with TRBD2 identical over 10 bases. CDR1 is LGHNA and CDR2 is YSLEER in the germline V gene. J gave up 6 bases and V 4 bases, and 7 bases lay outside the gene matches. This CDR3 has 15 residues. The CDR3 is CASSLLAGPRDTQYF. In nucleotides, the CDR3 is TGCGCCAGCAGCCTACTAGCGGGACCACGGGATACGCAGTATTTT.

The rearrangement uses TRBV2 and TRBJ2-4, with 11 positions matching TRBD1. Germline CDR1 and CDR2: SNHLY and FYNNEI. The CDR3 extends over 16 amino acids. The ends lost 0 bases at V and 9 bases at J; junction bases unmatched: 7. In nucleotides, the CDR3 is TGTGCCAGCAGTGAAGCCAGGACAGGGGGCGCGGCCATTCAGTACTTC. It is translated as CASSEARTGGAAIQYF. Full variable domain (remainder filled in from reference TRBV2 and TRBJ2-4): EPEVTQTPSHQVTQMGQEVILRCVPISNHLYFYWYRQILGQKVEFLVSFYNNEISEKSEIFDDQFSVERPDGSNFTLKIRSTKLEDSAMYFCASSEARTGGAAIQYFGAGTRLSVL.

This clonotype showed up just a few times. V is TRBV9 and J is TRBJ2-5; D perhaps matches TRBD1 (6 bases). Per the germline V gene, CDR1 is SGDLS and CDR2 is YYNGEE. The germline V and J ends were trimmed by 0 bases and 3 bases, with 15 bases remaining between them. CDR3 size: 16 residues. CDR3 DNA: TGTGCCAGCAGCGTAGACAGGGCGTCTCTGAAAGAGACCCAGTACTTC. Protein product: CASSVDRASLKETQYF.

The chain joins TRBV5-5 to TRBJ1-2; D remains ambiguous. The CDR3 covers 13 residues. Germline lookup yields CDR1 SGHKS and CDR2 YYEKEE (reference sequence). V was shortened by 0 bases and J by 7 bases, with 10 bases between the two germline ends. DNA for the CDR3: TGTGCCAGCAGCTTGGGGGGTGATTCTGGCTACACCTTC. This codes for CASSLGGDSGYTF.

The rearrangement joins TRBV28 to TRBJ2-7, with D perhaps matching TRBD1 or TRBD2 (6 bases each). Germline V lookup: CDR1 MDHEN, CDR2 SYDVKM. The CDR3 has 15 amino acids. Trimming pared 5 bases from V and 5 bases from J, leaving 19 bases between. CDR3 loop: CASSRGDVLRDEQYF. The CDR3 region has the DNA TGTGCCAGCAGTAGGGGGGACGTCCTCCGGGACGAGCAGTACTTC.

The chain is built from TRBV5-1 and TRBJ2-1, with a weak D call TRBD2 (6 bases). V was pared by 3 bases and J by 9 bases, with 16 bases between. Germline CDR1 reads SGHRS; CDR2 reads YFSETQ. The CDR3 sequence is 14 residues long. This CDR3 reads CASSWVEGRGEQFF. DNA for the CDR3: TGCGCCAGCAGCTGGGTGGAGGGACGGGGTGAGCAGTTCTTC.

DNA for the CDR3: TGCGCCAGCAGTGGAGACGGGGCCCGGGGGTCCTACAATGAGCAGTTCTTC. This sequence encodes CASSGDGARGSYNEQFF. The chain employs TRBV10-2 and TRBJ2-1, with a weak D call TRBD2 (6 bases). CDR1 is WSHSY, CDR2 SAAADI, per germline. V was shortened by 4 bases and J by 1 base, with 17 bases between the two germline ends. This CDR3 has 17 residues.

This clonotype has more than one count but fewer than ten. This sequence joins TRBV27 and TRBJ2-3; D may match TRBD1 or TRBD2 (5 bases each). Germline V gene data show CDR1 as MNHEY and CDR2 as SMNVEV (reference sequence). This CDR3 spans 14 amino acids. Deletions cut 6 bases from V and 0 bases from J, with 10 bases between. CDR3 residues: CASSREMSTDTQYF. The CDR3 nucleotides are TGTGCCAGCAGCAGGGAGATGAGCACAGATACGCAGTATTTT.

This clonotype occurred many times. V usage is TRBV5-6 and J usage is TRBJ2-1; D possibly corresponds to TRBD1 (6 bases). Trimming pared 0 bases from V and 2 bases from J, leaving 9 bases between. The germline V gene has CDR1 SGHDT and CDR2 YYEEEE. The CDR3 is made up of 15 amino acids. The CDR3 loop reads CASSLGRQAYNEQFF. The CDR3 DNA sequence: TGTGCCAGCAGCTTGGGACGACAGGCCTACAATGAGCAGTTCTTC.